These 30 T cell receptor beta chains share one sample of origin, sequenced in a study of OX40 agonist ivuxolimab in advanced cancers. Assay: immunoSEQ multiplex PCR; the TCRdb copy retains only in-frame clones and omits some. The sample has roughly 11,000 clones, roughly 86% seen once. The source material was CD4+ or CD8+ T cells sorted from blood, sampled in a trial of the OX40 agonist ivuxolimab. The receptors here all came from an adult with an advanced solid tumor such as melanoma, head and neck, liver or kidney cancer.

The rearrangement links TRBV6-1 to TRBJ2-3; no clear D. There are 16 residues in the CDR3. In germline, CDR1 is MNHNS, CDR2 SASEGT. The ends were cut back, 2 bases at V and 6 bases at J, with 18 bases in the middle. The CDR3 loop is CASSEFGLSSEDTQYF. The DNA of the CDR3 is TGTGCCAGCAGTGAATTCGGGCTGTCGTCGGAGGATACGCAGTATTTT.

The V and J genes are TRBV30 and TRBJ2-6; D is unresolved. Germline loops: CDR1 GTSNPN, CDR2 SVGIG (reference sequence). With 6 bases removed from V and 0 bases from J, the gap between germline ends came to 3 bases. There are 12 residues in the CDR3. CDR3 bases: TGTGCCTGTTCCTCTGGGGCCAACGTCCTGACTTTC. Its protein product is CACSSGANVLTF.

This clone was seen a single time. The rearrangement links TRBV19 to TRBJ2-1; no firm D call. Germline-derived CDR1 and CDR2 are LNHDA and SQIVND (reference sequence). This CDR3 spans 15 amino acids. The ends were cut back, 7 bases at V and 0 bases at J, with 13 bases in the middle. The CDR3 DNA follows: TGTGCCAGTAATGGGGTGGAGAGCTCCTACAATGAGCAGTTCTTC. Amino acid sequence: CASNGVESSYNEQFF.

There are a few counts of this clone. This chain links TRBV21-1 with TRBJ1-2. TRBV21-1 is a listed pseudogene. This CDR3 contains 16 residues. As DNA, the CDR3 is TGTGCCAGCAGCAAATCGTGGGACGCATATTCCTATGGCTACACCTTC. It yields the protein CASSKSWDAYSYGYTF.

This chain uses TRBV25-1 with TRBJ1-1; TRBD1 might be the D (6 bases). CDR3 size: 14 residues. Trimming took off 7 bases at V and 1 base at J, with 13 bases between the two ends. CDR1 is MGHDK and CDR2 is SYGVNS in the germline V gene. The CDR3 DNA follows: TGTGCCAGCACCCAAGGGGGGCAGAACACTGAAGCTTTCTTT. Protein product: CASTQGGQNTEAFF.

V usage is TRBV7-2 and J usage is TRBJ1-1; D uncertain. There are 14 residues in the CDR3. Germline CDR1 is SGHTA and CDR2 is FQGNSA. Trimming pared 4 bases from V and 0 bases from J, leaving 9 bases between. CDR3 coding DNA: TGTGCCAGCAGCTCCCTGGGAGTGAACACTGAAGCTTTCTTT. The encoded protein is CASSSLGVNTEAFF.

The CDR3 region is CASSLKNNEQFF. CDR3 nucleotide sequence: TGTGCCAGCAGTTTAAAAAACAATGAGCAGTTCTTC. V and J are TRBV27 and TRBJ2-1; D is undetermined. The V and J ends lost 2 bases and 5 bases respectively, with 4 bases between them. This CDR3 comprises 12 residues. The germline V gene has CDR1 MNHEY and CDR2 SMNVEV (reference sequence).

The chain uses TRBV10-3 and TRBJ2-1, with TRBD2 matching over 10 bases. This CDR3 has 14 amino acids. Germline values: CDR1 ENHRY, CDR2 SYGVKD. The J segment lost 8 bases and the V segment lost 7 bases, leaving 8 bases of the junction unmatched. The CDR3 loop is CAIMASGRVDEQFF. CDR3 nucleotides: TGTGCCATCATGGCTAGCGGGAGAGTCGATGAGCAGTTCTTC.

The DNA of the CDR3 is TGTGCCAGCAGCTTAGGCGGGGCTTATGTCTCCGAGCAGTACTTC. Encoded protein: CASSLGGAYVSEQYF. This chain joins TRBV7-6 and TRBJ2-7, with D perhaps TRBD2 (6 bases). This CDR3 has 15 residues. V lost 1 base to trimming and J lost 6 bases, with 16 bases between them. Germline V gene data show CDR1 as SGHVS and CDR2 as FNYEAQ.

The chain carries TRBV13 and TRBJ2-7; TRBD2 agrees at 11 bases. The germline CDR1 and CDR2 sequences are PRHDT and FYEKMQ (reference sequence). The V segment lost 5 bases and the J segment 3 bases; nucleotides outside the gene matches: 12. The CDR3 sequence is 17 residues long. CDR3 sequence reads: CASSISGGAGLYYEQYF. In nucleotides, the CDR3 is TGTGCCAGCAGCATTAGCGGGGGGGCGGGACTCTACTACGAGCAGTACTTC.

This chain links TRBV15 with TRBJ1-2, with 7 bases that match TRBD1. Germline trimming cut 1 base from V and 5 bases from J; bases unmatched to any gene: 4. Per germline, CDR1 LNHNV and CDR2 YYDKDF (reference sequence). The CDR3 spans 14 residues. The CDR3 here is CATSRAGGGYGYTF. In DNA, the CDR3 is TGTGCCACCAGCAGAGCAGGGGGAGGATATGGCTACACCTTC.

This clone was recorded once. The V call is TRBV5-4, the J call TRBJ2-5; unclear D gene. The CDR3 runs to 14 residues. Germline assignment: CDR1 SGHNT and CDR2 YYREEE (reference sequence). Trimming removed 0 bases at V and 5 bases at J, with 11 bases between. CDR3 coding DNA: TGTGCCAGCAGCTTGGGGGTGACGGTGGAGACCCAGTACTTC. Translating gives CASSLGVTVETQYF.

The rearrangement uses TRBV11-3 and TRBJ2-3, with 8 bases fitting TRBD1. The junction had 9 bases not matched to a gene; V was cut back by 2 bases and J by 5 bases. The CDR3 contains 16 residues. From germline, CDR1 is SGHNT and CDR2 YENEEA. The CDR3 region has the DNA TGTGCCAGCAGCTTACTAGGCGGACAGGGAGGAGATACGCAGTATTTT. Translating it yields CASSLLGGQGGDTQYF.

The V gene is TRBV21-1, the J gene TRBJ2-5. TRBV21-1 is a pseudogene locus. The CDR3 runs to 14 residues. The CDR3 reads CASSKVGKEETQYF. CDR3 nucleotides: TGTGCCAGCAGCAAAGTCGGTAAGGAAGAGACCCAGTACTTC.

The chain carries TRBV4-3 and TRBJ2-7; D perhaps matches TRBD2 (6 bases). CDR1 is LGHNA, CDR2 YSLEER, per germline. V was trimmed by 4 bases and J by 0 bases, leaving 10 bases between them. The CDR3 loop spans 14 amino acids. In DNA form, the CDR3 reads TGCGCCAGCAGCCCGGGGGTTAGCTCCTACGAGCAGTACTTC. Translating gives CASSPGVSSYEQYF.

This clone appeared once. The genes are TRBV28 and TRBJ2-7; maybe TRBD2 (6 bases). The germline CDR1 and CDR2 sequences are MDHEN and SYDVKM. CDR3 length: 15 residues. The V end lost 4 bases, the J end lost 1 base, and 14 bases lay between the germline ends. The CDR3 region has the DNA TGTGCCAGCAGTTATGGCGGGACTTCTTCCTACGAGCAGTACTTC. Protein sequence: CASSYGGTSSYEQYF.

The chain joins TRBV5-4 to TRBJ2-2, with TRBD1 matching 11 bases. The CDR3 totals 16 residues. Germline trimming cut 1 base from V and 5 bases from J; bases unmatched to any gene: 4. The germline gives CDR1 SGHNT, CDR2 YYREEE (reference sequence). The CDR3 region is CASSLWTGGLTGELFF. In nucleotides, the CDR3 is TGTGCCAGCAGCTTGTGGACAGGGGGCCTTACCGGGGAGCTGTTTTTT.

J is TRBJ1-1 and V is TRBV30; D unresolved. CDR1 and CDR2 from the germline V gene are GTSNPN and SVGIG (reference sequence). The CDR3 extends over 11 amino acids. Trimming pared 0 bases from V and 7 bases from J, leaving 6 bases between. The CDR3 is CAWSVSREAFF. For the CDR3, the DNA is TGTGCCTGGAGTGTATCACGTGAAGCTTTCTTT.

This clone occurred a few times. This rearrangement joins TRBV7-9 to TRBJ1-3, with unresolved D. Germline V lookup: CDR1 SEHNR, CDR2 FQNEAQ (reference sequence). The V end lost 5 bases, the J end lost 7 bases, and 9 bases lay between the germline ends. The CDR3 has 12 residues. This CDR3 reads CASSADWNTIYF. In DNA form, the CDR3 reads TGTGCCAGCAGCGCCGATTGGAACACCATATATTTT.

The rearrangement joins TRBV19 to TRBJ2-1, with TRBD2 identical over 11 bases. CDR3 length: 13 amino acids. The V and J ends lost 5 bases and 13 bases, in that order; junction bases with no gene match: 7. The germline gives CDR1 LNHDA, CDR2 SQIVND (reference sequence). The CDR3 region has the DNA TGTGCCAGTAGTGGCGCTAGCGGGGGGCCACAGTTCTTC. Encoded protein: CASSGASGGPQFF.

V is TRBV5-1 and J is TRBJ2-1; D is unresolved. This CDR3 has 11 amino acids. Germline assignment: CDR1 SGHRS and CDR2 YFSETQ. The V gene lost 3 bases and the J gene lost 2 bases, with 0 bases spanning the gap. CDR3 loop: CASSSYNEQFF. In DNA, the CDR3 is TGCGCCAGCAGCTCCTACAATGAGCAGTTCTTC.

V gene TRBV13 combines with J gene TRBJ1-5, with a possible D match to TRBD1 (6 bases). Trimming cost V 0 bases and J 4 bases, with 7 bases left between them. Germline CDR1 and CDR2: PRHDT and FYEKMQ (reference sequence). The CDR3 spans 14 residues. In DNA form, the CDR3 reads TGTGCCAGCAGCTTAGGGGGGGCGAATCAGCCCCAGCATTTT. Translating it yields CASSLGGANQPQHF.

The V and J genes are TRBV7-8 and TRBJ2-1; D remains unclear. The CDR3 spans 11 residues. V was trimmed by 3 bases and J by 9 bases, leaving 6 bases between them. Germline CDR1 reads SGHVS; CDR2 reads FQNEAQ. The CDR3 bases are TGTGCCAGCAGCTTGGGCAGTGAGCAGTTCTTC. Its protein product is CASSLGSEQFF.

The V and J genes are TRBV1 and TRBJ1-5. TRBV1 is a known pseudogene. The CDR3 length is 14 residues. The CDR3 spells CTSSPRGRNQPQHF. Here the CDR3 DNA reads TGCACCAGCAGCCCCCGGGGACGGAATCAGCCCCAGCATTTT.

The chain carries TRBV7-2 and TRBJ2-1; D ambiguous. The CDR3 runs 14 residues. CDR1 and CDR2 (germline): SGHTA, FQGNSA. The V end was cut by 4 bases, the J end by 2 bases, with 9 bases between. Written as DNA, the CDR3 is TGTGCCAGCAGCTCCTTCGGGCCCTACAATGAGCAGTTCTTC. Protein sequence: CASSSFGPYNEQFF.

This chain connects TRBV28 to TRBJ1-5, with a weak D call TRBD1 (6 bases). The CDR3 has 15 amino acids. Germline V CDR1 and CDR2: MDHEN, SYDVKM. The V end lost 3 bases, the J end lost 4 bases, and 13 bases lay between the germline ends. The CDR3 reads CASSFDQGLNQPQHF. The CDR3 coding sequence is TGTGCCAGCAGTTTCGACCAGGGGCTGAATCAGCCCCAGCATTTT.

The chain uses TRBV19 and TRBJ2-5; D might be TRBD2 (5 bases). The DNA end lines up better with TRBJ2-7; the J call may be wrong. The CDR3 is made up of 14 amino acids. In germline, CDR1 is LNHDA, CDR2 SQIVND (reference sequence). CDR3 in amino acids: CASSSSASFYEQYF. CDR3 nucleotides: TGTGCCAGTAGTAGTTCGGCTAGCTTCTACGAGCAGTACTTC.

CDR3 loop: CASSESTGAINQPQHF. DNA for the CDR3: TGTGCCAGCAGTGAATCGACAGGGGCGATCAATCAGCCCCAGCATTTT. The V call is TRBV6-1, the J call TRBJ1-5, with 8 nucleotides matching TRBD1. The CDR3 runs 16 residues. J was trimmed by 3 bases and V by 2 bases; bases with no gene match: 6. Looked up from germline, CDR1 is MNHNS and CDR2 is SASEGT.

This rearrangement joins TRBV4-3 to TRBJ2-1; 10 nucleotides agree with TRBD2. Germline loops: CDR1 LGHNA, CDR2 YSLEER. With 1 base clipped from V and 7 bases from J, the junction kept 7 bases outside the gene matches. This CDR3 has 16 amino acids. The DNA of the CDR3 is TGCGCCAGCAGCCAAGGTGAACTAGCGGGAAGGAATGAGCAGTTCTTC. It is translated as CASSQGELAGRNEQFF.

The chain combines TRBV27 with TRBJ2-7; 10 bases are a match to TRBD1. Germline values: CDR1 MNHEY, CDR2 SMNVEV (reference sequence). The CDR3 totals 14 residues. J lost 3 bases, V lost 3 bases, and 2 bases had no gene match. For the CDR3, the DNA is TGTGCCAGCAGTTTCCGGGACAGGGGCTACGAGCAGTACTTC. It translates to CASSFRDRGYEQYF.